One sample yielded the 5 T cell receptor beta chains listed below, sequenced in a study of blood T cell repertoires in COVID-19. Assay used: immunoSEQ multiplex PCR; TCRdb lists only in-frame clones, some missing. This table has approximately 150,000 clones, about 88% appearing once. Sequencing input: peripheral blood. The receptor source for this set is a human donor with acute or convalescent COVID-19. The donor label of this sample is uncertain.

This clone was recorded once. The V gene is TRBV5-1, the J gene TRBJ2-5, with 7 bases fitting TRBD1. V was clipped by 0 bases and J by 4 bases; unmatched bases: 6. Germline-derived CDR1 and CDR2 are SGHRS and YFSETQ. The CDR3 contains 15 residues. The CDR3 region is CASSLGQGVGETQYF. CDR3 in DNA: TGCGCCAGCAGCTTGGGCCAGGGGGTCGGAGAGACCCAGTACTTC.

The gene calls are TRBV20-1 and TRBJ2-5; 9 nucleotides line up with TRBD2. This CDR3 has 13 residues. Germline V gives CDR1 DFQATT, CDR2 SNEGSKA (reference sequence). J gave up 5 bases and V 3 bases, and 4 bases lay outside the gene matches. The chain's CDR3 is CSASSGSMETQYF. Here the CDR3 DNA reads TGCAGTGCTAGTAGCGGGAGTATGGAGACCCAGTACTTC.

This rearrangement joins TRBV4-2 to TRBJ1-1, with a possible D match to TRBD1 (5 bases). Germline V lookup: CDR1 LGHNA, CDR2 YNFKEQ. Trimming pared 3 bases from V and 4 bases from J, leaving 21 bases between. CDR3 size: 17 residues. The CDR3 region has the DNA TGTGCCAGCAGCCATCCAGGAACAGGTAGGAGGGGCACTGAAGCTTTCTTT. Residues: CASSHPGTGRRGTEAFF.

The chain couples TRBV5-6 to TRBJ2-5; 9 nucleotides align to TRBD2. Germline lookup yields CDR1 SGHDT and CDR2 YYEEEE. V was pared by 1 base and J by 1 base, with 2 bases of the junction left unmatched. The CDR3 length is 15 residues. The CDR3 spells CASSLNSGGQETQYF. The CDR3 region has the DNA TGTGCCAGCAGCTTGAATAGCGGGGGCCAAGAGACCCAGTACTTC.

V and J are TRBV6-4 and TRBJ1-1; D is uncertain. CDR3 size: 14 residues. Trimming pared 0 bases from V and 2 bases from J, leaving 7 bases between. Germline CDR1 reads MRHNA; CDR2 reads SNTAGT. CDR3 residues: CASSDSNRNTEAFF. Here the CDR3 DNA reads TGTGCCAGCAGTGACTCGAACAGAAACACTGAAGCTTTCTTT.